This T cell receptor beta chain was sequenced for a study of T cell repertoires in cytomegalovirus infection. At the level of the study: The study used recently identified HLA-C-restricted and well-studied HLA-B-restricted CMV epitopes.

The germline V gene has CDR1 SGHTA and CDR2 FQGNSA. The V and J ends lost 2 bases and 2 bases respectively, with 10 bases between them. CDR3 length: 15 residues. General study findings and limits: Dominating the ex vivo response were HLA-C-restricted CMV-specific TCR beta clonotypes.

TCRdb called the reads again in MiXCR, with one record for every CDR3 protein. The data show tens of thousands of distinct CDR3 sequences, 45% to 55% seen once. A note on this clonotype: Its antigen is still unknown.

The source of this sequence is a human donor in good health (CMV status not recorded). Some clones in this sample may be carry-over from other donors' samples. Sequencing used CD8+ T cells from cultured PBMCs, obtained from culture after CMV antigen stimulation. The chain uses TRBV7-2 and TRBJ2-1; D possibly corresponds to TRBD1 (5 bases). CDR3 DNA: TGTGCCAGCAGCTTACCCAGGGTGACCTACAATGAGCAGTTCTTC. As protein: CASSLPRVTYNEQFF.